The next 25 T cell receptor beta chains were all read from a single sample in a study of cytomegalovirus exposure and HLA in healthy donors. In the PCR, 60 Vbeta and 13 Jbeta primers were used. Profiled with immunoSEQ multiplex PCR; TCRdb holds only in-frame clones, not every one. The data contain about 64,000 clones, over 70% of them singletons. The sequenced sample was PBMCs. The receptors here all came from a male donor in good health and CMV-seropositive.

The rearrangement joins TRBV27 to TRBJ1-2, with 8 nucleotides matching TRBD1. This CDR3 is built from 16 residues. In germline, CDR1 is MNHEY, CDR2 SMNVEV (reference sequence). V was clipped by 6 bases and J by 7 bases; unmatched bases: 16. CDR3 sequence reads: CASSPPPGQGSGGYTF. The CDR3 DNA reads TGTGCCAGCAGCCCACCCCCAGGACAGGGAAGTGGTGGCTACACCTTC.

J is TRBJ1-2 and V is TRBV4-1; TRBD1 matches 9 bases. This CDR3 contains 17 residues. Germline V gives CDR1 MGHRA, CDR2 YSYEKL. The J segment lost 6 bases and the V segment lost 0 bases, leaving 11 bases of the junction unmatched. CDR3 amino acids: CASSQEPGQGNSDGYTF. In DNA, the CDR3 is TGCGCCAGCAGCCAAGAGCCGGGACAGGGAAATAGTGATGGCTACACCTTC.

CDR3 amino acids: CASSLRQGVQNEQFF. For the CDR3, the DNA is TGTGCCAGCAGCTTACGGCAGGGTGTGCAGAATGAGCAGTTCTTC. J is TRBJ2-1 and V is TRBV7-2; D is perhaps TRBD1 (5 bases). Per the germline V gene, CDR1 is SGHTA and CDR2 is FQGNSA. CDR3 length: 15 residues. V was clipped by 2 bases and J by 7 bases, with 15 bases between them.

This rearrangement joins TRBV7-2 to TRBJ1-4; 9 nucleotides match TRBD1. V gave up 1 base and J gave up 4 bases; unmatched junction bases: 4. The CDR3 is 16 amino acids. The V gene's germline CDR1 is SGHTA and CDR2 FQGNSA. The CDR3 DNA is TGTGCCAGCAGCTTAGTGGGGACAGGGCTTAATGAAAAACTGTTTTTT. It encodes CASSLVGTGLNEKLFF.

Here the CDR3 DNA reads TGCGCCAGCAGCCAAGGAACGGCGGGGGGACCCTACAATGAGCAGTTCTTC. Its translation: CASSQGTAGGPYNEQFF. The chain is built from TRBV4-1 and TRBJ2-1; 8 bases align to TRBD2. The junction had 7 bases not matched to a gene; V was cut back by 1 base and J by 2 bases. Germline-derived CDR1 and CDR2 are MGHRA and YSYEKL. This CDR3 is 17 amino acids long.

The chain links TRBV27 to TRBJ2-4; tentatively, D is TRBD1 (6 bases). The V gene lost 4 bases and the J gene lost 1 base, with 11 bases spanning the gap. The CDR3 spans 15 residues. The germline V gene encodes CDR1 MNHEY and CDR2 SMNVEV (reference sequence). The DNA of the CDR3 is TGTGCCAGCAGTTCACCGACAGGTGCCAAAAACATTCAGTACTTC. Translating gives CASSSPTGAKNIQYF.

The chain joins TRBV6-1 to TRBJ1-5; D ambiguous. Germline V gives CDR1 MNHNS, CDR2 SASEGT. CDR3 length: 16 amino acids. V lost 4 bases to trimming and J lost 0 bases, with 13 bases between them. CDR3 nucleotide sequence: TGTGCCAGCAGTGGAAGGAGGGATAATAGCAATCAGCCCCAGCATTTT. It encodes CASSGRRDNSNQPQHF.

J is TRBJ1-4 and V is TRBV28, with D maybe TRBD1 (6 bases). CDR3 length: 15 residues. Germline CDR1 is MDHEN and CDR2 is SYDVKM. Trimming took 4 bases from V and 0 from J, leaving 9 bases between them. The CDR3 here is CASSSRGATNEKLFF. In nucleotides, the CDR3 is TGTGCCAGCAGTTCCAGGGGCGCAACTAATGAAAAACTGTTTTTT.

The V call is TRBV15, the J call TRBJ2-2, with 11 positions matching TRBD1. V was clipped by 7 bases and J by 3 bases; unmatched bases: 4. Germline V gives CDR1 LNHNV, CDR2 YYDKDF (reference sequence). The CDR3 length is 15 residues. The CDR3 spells CATKPGQGDTGELFF. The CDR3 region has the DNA TGTGCCACCAAGCCGGGACAGGGGGACACCGGGGAGCTGTTTTTT.

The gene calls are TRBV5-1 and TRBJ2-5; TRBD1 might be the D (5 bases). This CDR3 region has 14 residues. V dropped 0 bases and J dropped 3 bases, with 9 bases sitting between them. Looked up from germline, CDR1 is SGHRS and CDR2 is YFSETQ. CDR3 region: CASSLGQGKETQYF. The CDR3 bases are TGCGCCAGCAGCTTGGGGCAGGGTAAAGAGACCCAGTACTTC.

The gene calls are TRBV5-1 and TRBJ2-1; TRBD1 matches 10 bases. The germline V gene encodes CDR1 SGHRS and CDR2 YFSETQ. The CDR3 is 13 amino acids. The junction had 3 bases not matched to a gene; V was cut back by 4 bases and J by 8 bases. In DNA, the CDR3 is TGCGCCAGCAGCGGGGACAGGGGCTATGAGCAGTTCTTC. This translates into CASSGDRGYEQFF.

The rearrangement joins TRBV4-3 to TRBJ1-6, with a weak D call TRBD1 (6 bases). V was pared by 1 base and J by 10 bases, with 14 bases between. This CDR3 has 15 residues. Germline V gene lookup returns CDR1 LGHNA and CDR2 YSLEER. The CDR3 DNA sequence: TGCGCCAGCAGCCAAGGTGAAAACAGGGACTCACCCCTCCACTTT. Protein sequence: CASSQGENRDSPLHF.

CDR3 nucleotides: TGTGCCAGCAGTGAGACAGGGACGCCTAATGAAAAACTGTTTTTT. It specifies CASSETGTPNEKLFF. The J gene is TRBJ1-4, the V gene TRBV28; 7 positions match TRBD1. The CDR3 runs 15 residues. The J segment lost 3 bases and the V segment lost 5 bases, leaving 6 bases of the junction unmatched. Looked up from germline, CDR1 is MDHEN and CDR2 is SYDVKM.

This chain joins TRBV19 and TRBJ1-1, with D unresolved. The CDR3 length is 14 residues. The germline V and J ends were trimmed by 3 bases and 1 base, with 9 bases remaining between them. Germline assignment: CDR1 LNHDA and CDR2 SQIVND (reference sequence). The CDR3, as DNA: TGTGCCAGTAGTATTTACGGGAGGAACACTGAAGCTTTCTTT. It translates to CASSIYGRNTEAFF.

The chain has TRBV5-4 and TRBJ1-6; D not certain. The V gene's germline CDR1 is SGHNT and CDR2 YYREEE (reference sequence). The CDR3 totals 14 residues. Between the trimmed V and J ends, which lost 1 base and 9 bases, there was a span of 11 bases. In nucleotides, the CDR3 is TGTGCCAGCAGCTTGCGCCAGGTGGGTTCACCCCTCCACTTT. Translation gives CASSLRQVGSPLHF.

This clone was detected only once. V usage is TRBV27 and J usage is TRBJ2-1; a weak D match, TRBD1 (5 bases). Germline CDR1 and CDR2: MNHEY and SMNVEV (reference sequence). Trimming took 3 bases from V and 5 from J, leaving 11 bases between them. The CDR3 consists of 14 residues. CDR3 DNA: TGTGCCAGCAGTTTGTGGCAGGGAAACAATGAGCAGTTCTTC. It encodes CASSLWQGNNEQFF.

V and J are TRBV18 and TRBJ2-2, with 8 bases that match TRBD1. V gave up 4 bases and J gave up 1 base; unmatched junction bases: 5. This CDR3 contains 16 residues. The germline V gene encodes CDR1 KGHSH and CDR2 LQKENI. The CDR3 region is CASSLQGVKNTGELFF. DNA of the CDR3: TGTGCCAGCTCACTACAGGGGGTTAAGAACACCGGGGAGCTGTTTTTT.

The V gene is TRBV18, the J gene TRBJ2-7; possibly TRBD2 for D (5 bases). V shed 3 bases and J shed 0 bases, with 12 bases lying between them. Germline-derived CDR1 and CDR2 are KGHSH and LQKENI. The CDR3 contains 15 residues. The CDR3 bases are TGTGCCAGCTCACCTGGCGGAACTAGCTCCTACGAGCAGTACTTC. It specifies CASSPGGTSSYEQYF.

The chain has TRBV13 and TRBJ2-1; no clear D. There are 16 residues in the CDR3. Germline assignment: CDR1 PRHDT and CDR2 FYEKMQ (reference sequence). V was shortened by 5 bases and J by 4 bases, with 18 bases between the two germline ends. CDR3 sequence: CASSPIGALPYNEQFF. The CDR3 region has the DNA TGTGCCAGCAGCCCTATTGGAGCCCTCCCTTACAATGAGCAGTTCTTC.

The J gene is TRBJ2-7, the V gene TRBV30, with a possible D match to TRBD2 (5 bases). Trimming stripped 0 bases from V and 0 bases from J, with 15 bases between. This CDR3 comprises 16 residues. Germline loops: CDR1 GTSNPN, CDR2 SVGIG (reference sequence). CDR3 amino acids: CAWSVNRLRGSYEQYF. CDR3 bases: TGTGCCTGGAGTGTTAATCGGTTACGGGGCTCCTACGAGCAGTACTTC.

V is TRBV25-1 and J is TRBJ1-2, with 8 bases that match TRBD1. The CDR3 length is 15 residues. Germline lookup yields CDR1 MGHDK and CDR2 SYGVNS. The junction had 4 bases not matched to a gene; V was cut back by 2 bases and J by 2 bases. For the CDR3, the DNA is TGTGCCAGCAGTGAAGCAGGGGGCATAAACTATGGCTACACCTTC. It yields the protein CASSEAGGINYGYTF.

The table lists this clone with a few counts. The chain's CDR3 is CASSGPTTRGYEQYF. The CDR3 region has the DNA TGTGCCAGCAGTGGCCCAACGACGCGGGGCTACGAGCAGTACTTC. The V and J genes are TRBV6-1 and TRBJ2-7, with D perhaps TRBD2 (6 bases). Germline-derived CDR1 and CDR2 are MNHNS and SASEGT. The CDR3 extends over 15 amino acids. V was shortened by 4 bases and J by 3 bases, with 16 bases between the two germline ends.

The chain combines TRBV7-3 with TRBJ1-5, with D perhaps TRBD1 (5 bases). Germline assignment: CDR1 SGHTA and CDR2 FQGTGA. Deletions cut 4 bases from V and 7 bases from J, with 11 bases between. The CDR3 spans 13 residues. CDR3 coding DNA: TGTGCCAGCAGCTCGCAGGGTCCCCAGCCCCAGCATTTT. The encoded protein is CASSSQGPQPQHF. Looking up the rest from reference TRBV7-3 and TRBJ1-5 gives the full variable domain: GAGVSQTPSNKVTEKGKYVELRCDPISGHTALYWYRQSLGQGPEFLIYFQGTGAADDSGLPNDRFFAVRPEGSVSTLKIQRTERGDSAVYLCASSSQGPQPQHFGDGTRLSIL.

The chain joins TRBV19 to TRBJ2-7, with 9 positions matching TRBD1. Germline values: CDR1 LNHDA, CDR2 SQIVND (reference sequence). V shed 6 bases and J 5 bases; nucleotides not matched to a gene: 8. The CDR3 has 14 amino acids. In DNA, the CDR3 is TGTGCCAGTAGACACCGGGACAGGGTCGACGAGCAGTACTTC. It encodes CASRHRDRVDEQYF.

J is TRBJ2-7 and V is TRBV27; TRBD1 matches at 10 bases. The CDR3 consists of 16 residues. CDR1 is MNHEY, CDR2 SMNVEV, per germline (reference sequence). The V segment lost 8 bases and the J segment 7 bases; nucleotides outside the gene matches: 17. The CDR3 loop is CASGPPGQGTLREQYF. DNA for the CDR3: TGTGCCAGCGGGCCTCCGGGACAGGGGACCTTACGGGAGCAGTACTTC.